One and the same sample provided the 27 T cell receptor beta chains below, sequenced in a study of monozygotic twins with inflammatory bowel disease. TCRdb reworked the 5' RACE reads into one entry per CDR3 protein, no DNA. The specimen's table records approximately 420,000 distinct CDR3 sequences. Sequenced sample: blood. The origin of the receptors is a human donor with ulcerative colitis or Crohn's disease, or a healthy co-twin of an affected twin (not recorded which).

V usage is TRBV29-1 and J usage is TRBJ1-2; TCRdb's D call, TRBD1, is unchecked because there is no DNA. This CDR3 comprises 12 residues. Germline-derived CDR1 and CDR2 are SQVTM and ANQGSEA. The CDR3 reads CSVENPGGGNTF.

The chain carries TRBV28 and TRBJ2-3; the TRBD2 assignment by TCRdb is unverifiable without DNA. This CDR3 contains 16 residues. Germline-derived CDR1 and CDR2 are MDHEN and SYDVKM. CDR3 amino acids: CASSSAAGGFTDTQYF.

The J gene is TRBJ2-2, the V gene TRBV12-3 or TRBV12-4. The CDR3 has 17 amino acids. CDR3 in amino acids: CASSLDARGANTGELFF.

This chain links TRBV4-3 with TRBJ2-1; TCRdb's D call of TRBD2 is untestable without DNA. Looked up from germline, CDR1 is LGHNA and CDR2 is YSLEER. The CDR3 loop spans 15 amino acids. This CDR3 reads CASSQVSSGYNEQFF.

The rearrangement uses TRBV20-1 and TRBJ2-3. CDR1 DFQATT and CDR2 SNEGSKA come from the germline V gene (reference sequence). The CDR3 consists of 12 residues. The CDR3 sequence: CSARVAADTQYF.

The J gene is TRBJ2-1, the V gene TRBV20-1; TCRdb lists TRBD2, though no DNA is available to test this call. Germline CDR1 is DFQATT and CDR2 is SNEGSKA (reference sequence). CDR3 length: 14 residues. The CDR3 is CSARAGGGNNEQFF.

The CDR3 loop reads CASSVATLADTQYF. The rearrangement joins TRBV9 to TRBJ2-3. Germline CDR1 and CDR2: SGDLS and YYNGEE. This CDR3 is built from 14 residues.

The V gene is TRBV12-3 or TRBV12-4, the J gene TRBJ2-3; the D call of TRBD1 rests on TCRdb alone, since no DNA is present to check it. This CDR3 contains 13 residues. The CDR3 spells CASSFQGADTQYF.

V gene TRBV27 combines with J gene TRBJ2-7. The germline CDR1 and CDR2 sequences are MNHEY and SMNVEV (reference sequence). CDR3 size: 13 residues. The CDR3 here is CANSLKRAYEQYF.

The chain has TRBV7-8 and TRBJ2-2. Germline V gene data show CDR1 as SGHVS and CDR2 as FQNEAQ. The CDR3 extends over 14 amino acids. The CDR3 loop is CASSLAGPTGELFF.

This chain connects TRBV5-6 to TRBJ1-1; TCRdb gives TRBD1 as the D gene, but with no DNA this cannot be confirmed. CDR1 is SGHDT, CDR2 YYEEEE, per germline. The CDR3 spans 15 residues. The CDR3 reads CASSPTGTGYTEAFF.

The chain carries TRBV20-1 and TRBJ2-3; the D call from TCRdb, TRBD1, cannot be confirmed without DNA. Per germline, CDR1 DFQATT and CDR2 SNEGSKA (reference sequence). The CDR3 covers 16 residues. CDR3: CSARARGGGRTDTQYF.

The chain recombines TRBV3-1 with TRBJ1-1; TCRdb's D gene call, TRBD1, goes unchecked for lack of DNA. Germline V CDR1 and CDR2: LGHDT, YNNKEL (reference sequence). This CDR3 contains 13 residues. This CDR3 reads CASSQGDIQRAFF.

The chain uses TRBV7-6 and TRBJ2-5; the D gene TCRdb calls, TRBD2, cannot be checked with no DNA. Germline-derived CDR1 and CDR2 are SGHVS and FNYEAQ. The CDR3 contains 17 residues. The CDR3 region is CASSLARASGRQETQYF.

V and J are TRBV5-1 and TRBJ1-1. Per the germline V gene, CDR1 is SGHRS and CDR2 is YFSETQ. The CDR3 extends over 13 amino acids. CDR3: CASSSQGRTEAFF.

The J gene is TRBJ2-1, the V gene TRBV5-6. CDR3 length: 11 amino acids. Germline V lookup: CDR1 SGHDT, CDR2 YYEEEE. This CDR3 is CASSRMDEQFF.

V and J are TRBV5-1 and TRBJ2-7. CDR1 and CDR2 (germline): SGHRS, YFSETQ. This CDR3 spans 15 amino acids. CDR3 protein: CASRLDGRSSNQQYF.

The chain employs TRBV20-1 and TRBJ2-5. Germline V gene data show CDR1 as DFQATT and CDR2 as SNEGSKA (reference sequence). This CDR3 spans 13 amino acids. The CDR3: CSAGDSRWETQYF.

V is TRBV5-1 and J is TRBJ2-7. The CDR3 has 16 amino acids. Per the germline V gene, CDR1 is SGHRS and CDR2 is YFSETQ. The CDR3 here is CASSLAPTSMNYEQYF. The full variable domain, with the rest looked up from reference TRBV5-1 and TRBJ2-7, is KAGVTQTPRYLIKTRGQQVTLSCSPISGHRSVSWYQQTPGQGLQFLFEYFSETQRNKGNFPGRFSGRQFSNSRSEMNVSTLELGDSALYLCASSLAPTSMNYEQYFGPGTRLTVT.

The chain is built from TRBV11-3 and TRBJ2-5. The CDR3 consists of 13 residues. The V gene's germline CDR1 is SGHNT and CDR2 YENEEA. The CDR3 is CASSLVAKETQYF.

This sequence joins TRBV15 and TRBJ2-5; the D gene TCRdb calls, TRBD1, cannot be checked with no DNA. Germline CDR1 is LNHNV and CDR2 is YYDKDF (reference sequence). The CDR3 is 15 residues long. CDR3 in amino acids: CATSRSQGARETQYF.

This chain connects TRBV20-1 to TRBJ2-2; TCRdb returns TRBD1, unconfirmable since there is no DNA. Germline CDR1 is DFQATT and CDR2 is SNEGSKA (reference sequence). The CDR3 is 18 amino acids. The CDR3 here is CSARDWEQGRGYTGELFF.

The chain employs TRBV6-2 or TRBV6-3 and TRBJ2-1; lacking DNA, the TRBD2 call made by TCRdb goes unchecked. The germline gives CDR1 MNHEY, CDR2 SVGEGT. The CDR3 has 15 amino acids. CDR3 sequence: CASSHRLAANNEQFF.

CDR3 protein: CSATPGQGESFF. J is TRBJ1-1 and V is TRBV20-1; TCRdb's D gene call, TRBD1, goes unchecked for lack of DNA. CDR1 and CDR2 from the germline V gene are DFQATT and SNEGSKA (reference sequence). This CDR3 is built from 12 residues.

V usage is TRBV4-1 and J usage is TRBJ2-7; there is no DNA to check the TCRdb D call of TRBD2. Germline V gene data show CDR1 as MGHRA and CDR2 as YSYEKL. The CDR3 has 16 amino acids. CDR3 sequence: CASSNIGREANYEQYF.

This CDR3 reads CASSLEWGAQTEAFF. This chain joins TRBV5-1 and TRBJ1-1; TCRdb calls TRBD1, which cannot be checked without DNA. The germline V gene encodes CDR1 SGHRS and CDR2 YFSETQ. CDR3 length: 15 amino acids.

The CDR3 here is CASRRGPDGYTF. V usage is TRBV5-1 and J usage is TRBJ1-2; TCRdb reports TRBD1, a call that lacks DNA to check it against. Per germline, CDR1 SGHRS and CDR2 YFSETQ. This CDR3 comprises 12 residues. Based on the CDR3 plus reference TRBV5-1 and TRBJ1-2, the full variable domain is KAGVTQTPRYLIKTRGQQVTLSCSPISGHRSVSWYQQTPGQGLQFLFEYFSETQRNKGNFPGRFSGRQFSNSRSEMNVSTLELGDSALYLCASRRGPDGYTFGSGTRLTVV.